This TCR beta chain was identified during a study of blood T cell repertoires in COVID-19. Study-wide context: The samples span acute and convalescent COVID-19 from the United States, Italy and Spain. The cDNA or gDNA used as material had been derived from T cells, B-cell-depleted T cells, or PBMCs.

TCRdb's table, derived via immunoSEQ multiplex PCR, lists solely in-frame clones and lacks some. The table lists 250,000 to 350,000 clones, 80% to 95% of them singletons. The CDR3 extends over 16 amino acids. Trimming cost V 1 base and J 3 bases, with 15 bases left between them. Looked up from germline, CDR1 is SEHNR and CDR2 is FQNEAQ (reference sequence). The source material was peripheral blood. This clonotype was obtained from a woman in her 30s with COVID-19, enrolled during active disease. This chain links TRBV7-9 with TRBJ1-2, with D maybe TRBD1 (5 bases). The chain's CDR3 is CASSLGREGGDYGYTF. The CDR3 nucleotides are TGTGCCAGCAGCTTAGGCAGGGAGGGAGGTGACTATGGCTACACCTTC.